The 13 T cell receptor beta chains listed next were all sequenced from one sample in a study of T cell clonotyping in hematopoietic cell transplantation. Indicated time point: recipient sample about 28 days before transplant, after cytoreduction. Libraries were prepared by immunoSEQ multiplex PCR; TCRdb keeps only in-frame clonotypes and omits some of them. The table shows tens of thousands of clones, with around 96% occurring only once. The source material was peripheral blood mononuclear cells, sampled before stem cell transplant. These receptors were taken from a woman aged 45-65 years with acute myeloid leukemia. Some clones in this sample may be carry-over from other donors' samples.

The chain links TRBV10-2 to TRBJ2-7, with TRBD2 matching 7 bases. This CDR3 comprises 13 residues. CDR1 is WSHSY and CDR2 is SAAADI in the germline V gene. V gave up 5 bases and J gave up 6 bases; unmatched junction bases: 7. CDR3 sequence reads: CASSWTSSGEQYF. In DNA, the CDR3 is TGCGCCAGCAGTTGGACTAGTTCGGGCGAGCAGTACTTC.

The chain has TRBV7-8 and TRBJ1-2, with unresolved D. This CDR3 is built from 12 residues. V was shortened by 5 bases and J by 4 bases, with 8 bases between the two germline ends. From germline, CDR1 is SGHVS and CDR2 FQNEAQ. In DNA form, the CDR3 reads TGTGCCAGCAGCCCAAGTGGCTATGGCTACACCTTC. Amino acid sequence: CASSPSGYGYTF. Drawing the rest from reference TRBV7-8 and TRBJ1-2, the complete variable domain is GAGVSQSPRYKVAKRGQDVALRCDPISGHVSLFWYQQALGQGPEFLTYFQNEAQLDKSGLPSDRFFAERPEGSVSTLKIQRTQQEDSAVYLCASSPSGYGYTFGSGTRLTVV.

This clone was detected only once. The V call is TRBV7-9, the J call TRBJ2-4, with a possible D match to TRBD1 (6 bases). In germline, CDR1 is SEHNR, CDR2 FQNEAQ (reference sequence). The CDR3 has 14 amino acids. V lost 6 bases and J lost 7, with 16 bases in between. The CDR3 spells CASSHNHRANIQYF. CDR3 nucleotide sequence: TGTGCCAGCAGTCATAACCACAGGGCGAACATTCAGTACTTC.

The chain combines TRBV19 with TRBJ1-2, with 8 bases that match TRBD1. Unmatched junction bases numbered 14, after V lost 1 base and J lost 7 bases. This CDR3 is built from 17 residues. Germline values: CDR1 LNHDA, CDR2 SQIVND (reference sequence). The CDR3 region is CASSIAHPDRGQAGYTF. CDR3 nucleotides: TGTGCCAGTAGTATAGCCCACCCAGACAGGGGCCAAGCTGGCTACACCTTC.

This rearrangement joins TRBV7-9 to TRBJ1-1; 7 bases align to TRBD1. The CDR3 covers 14 residues. Germline V CDR1 and CDR2: SEHNR, FQNEAQ (reference sequence). The V gene end was trimmed by 5 bases and the J gene end by 5 bases; junction bases not matched to a gene: 8. CDR3 DNA: TGTGCCAGCAGCACGAAGGGGGCGACGACTGAAGCTTTCTTT. This encodes CASSTKGATTEAFF.

The genes are TRBV5-1 and TRBJ2-5; D is tentatively TRBD1 or TRBD2 (5 bases each). The V end was cut by 5 bases, the J end by 5 bases, with 10 bases between. Germline CDR1 is SGHRS and CDR2 is YFSETQ. CDR3 length: 12 residues. CDR3 amino acids: CASSGGRETQYF. The CDR3 bases are TGCGCCAGCAGTGGGGGACGGGAGACCCAGTACTTC.

The chain combines TRBV15 with TRBJ2-7; D gene unclear. V gave up 0 bases and J gave up 0 bases, with 6 bases separating them. This CDR3 has 14 residues. Looked up from germline, CDR1 is LNHNV and CDR2 is YYDKDF (reference sequence). In nucleotides, the CDR3 is TGTGCCACCAGCAGAGAGGGCTACTCCTACGAGCAGTACTTC. Translating it yields CATSREGYSYEQYF. Filled out from reference TRBV15 and TRBJ2-7, the complete variable domain reads DAMVIQNPRYQVTQFGKPVTLSCSQTLNHNVMYWYQQKSSQAPKLLFHYYDKDFNNEADTPDNFQSRRPNTSFCFLDIRSPGLGDTAMYLCATSREGYSYEQYFGPGTRLTVT.

The V call is TRBV19, the J call TRBJ2-5; the match to TRBD2 covers 12 bases. This CDR3 contains 16 residues. Germline loops: CDR1 LNHDA, CDR2 SQIVND (reference sequence). V lost 5 bases, J lost 4 bases, and 8 bases stayed unmatched. The CDR3, as DNA: TGTGCCAGTAGTCCTAAACTAGCGGGGGGCCGAGAGACCCAGTACTTC. Protein: CASSPKLAGGRETQYF.

The table lists this clone with a few counts. The V and J genes are TRBV30 and TRBJ2-3, with 12 bases matching TRBD1. Germline lookup yields CDR1 GTSNPN and CDR2 SVGIG (reference sequence). V lost 5 bases, J lost 8 bases, and 5 bases stayed unmatched. The CDR3 totals 13 residues. CDR3 residues: CAWLGTGGGTQYF. CDR3 DNA sequence: TGTGCCTGGTTAGGGACAGGGGGCGGTACGCAGTATTTT.

The V gene is TRBV7-3, the J gene TRBJ1-1; weak D call: TRBD1 (6 bases). The CDR3 length is 13 residues. CDR1 and CDR2 from the germline V gene are SGHTA and FQGTGA. Between the trimmed V and J ends, which lost 5 bases and 8 bases, there was a span of 15 bases. The CDR3 loop is CASSQDRISEAFF. CDR3 in DNA: TGTGCCAGCAGCCAAGACAGGATTTCGGAAGCTTTCTTT.

The V gene is TRBV25-1, the J gene TRBJ2-2; 8 nucleotides agree with TRBD2. This CDR3 is 16 amino acids long. V was clipped by 5 bases and J by 1 base; unmatched bases: 6. Germline V CDR1 and CDR2: MGHDK, SYGVNS. In nucleotides, the CDR3 is TGTGCCAGCAGTCCTTTGAGCGGGAGGAACACCGGGGAGCTGTTTTTT. Translating gives CASSPLSGRNTGELFF.

The V gene is TRBV30, the J gene TRBJ1-6; no firm D call. The CDR3 sequence is 16 residues long. Germline V lookup: CDR1 GTSNPN, CDR2 SVGIG (reference sequence). V lost 3 bases and J 7 bases, leaving 19 bases between the germline ends. CDR3 region: CAWRGRVWGWNSPLHF. The CDR3 DNA reads TGTGCCTGGAGGGGCCGTGTCTGGGGATGGAATTCACCCCTCCACTTT.

In this sample, this clone turned up once. V gene TRBV6-6 combines with J gene TRBJ2-5, with TRBD2 as a possible D gene (6 bases). V dropped 2 bases and J dropped 2 bases, with 12 bases sitting between them. CDR1 and CDR2 from the germline V gene are MNHNY and SVGAGI (reference sequence). This CDR3 has 15 residues. The CDR3: CASSYRQGLQETQYF. The CDR3 nucleotides are TGTGCCAGCAGTTACCGCCAGGGACTTCAAGAGACCCAGTACTTC.